These T cell receptor beta chains were read from a single sample in a study of blood T cell repertoires in COVID-19. Measured with immunoSEQ multiplex PCR; TCRdb has only the in-frame clones, and not every one. The sample lists about 250,000 clones, about nine tenths seen once, with roughly 6% in the top ten. Material for sequencing was peripheral blood. These receptors all come from a woman aged 25 to 45 with COVID-19, enrolled during active disease. The CDR3 runs from the conserved cysteine through the conserved F or W. The D gene is left open where the match is weak. Size tells how often a clone was seen (once, few, many) or the class of an expanded clone, and some rows leave it out.

cdr3_aa | cdr3_nt | j_call | v_call | clone_size | d_call
CASSQLAGPSYNEQFF | TGTGCCAGCAGTCAACTAGCGGGTCCTTCCTACAATGAGCAGTTCTTC | TRBJ2-1 | TRBV6-2/TRBV6-3 | NA | TRBD2
CATSVRLADYNEQFF | TGTGCCACCAGCGTACGACTAGCGGATTACAATGAGCAGTTCTTC | TRBJ2-1 | TRBV15 | NA | TRBD2
CASTGGANYEQYF | TGTGCCAGCACCGGGGGGGCTAACTACGAGCAGTACTTC | TRBJ2-7 | TRBV5-5 | NA | TRBD2
CASGTSGGTDTQYF | TGCGCCAGCGGGACTAGCGGGGGCACAGATACGCAGTATTTT | TRBJ2-3 | TRBV5-1 | NA | TRBD2
CASSLEGQLQQYF | TGTGCCAGCAGCTTAGAGGGACAGTTACAGCAGTATTTT | TRBJ2-3 | TRBV7-8 | NA | TRBD1
CAKGDSQRSGNTIYF | TGTGCCAAAGGGGACAGTCAACGCTCTGGAAACACCATATATTTT | TRBJ1-3 | TRBV7-9 | NA | TRBD1
CASSSETGQLNEKLFF | TGTGCCAGCAGCTCTGAGACGGGACAGCTGAATGAAAAACTGTTTTTT | TRBJ1-4 | TRBV4-2 | NA | TRBD1
CASSLNSGAGNTIYF | TGTGCTAGCAGCTTAAACTCAGGTGCTGGAAACACCATATATTTT | TRBJ1-3 | TRBV7-7 | NA | NA
CASMGQLFGLIAKNIQYF | TGTGCCAGCATGGGACAGCTTTTTGGCCTCATAGCCAAAAACATTCAGTACTTC | TRBJ2-4 | TRBV2 | NA | TRBD1
CASSTGGWNTEAFF | TGCGCCAGCAGCACAGGGGGCTGGAACACTGAAGCTTTCTTT | TRBJ1-1 | TRBV5-1 | NA | TRBD1
CASSSPGGQNSYNEQFF | TGTGCCAGCAGCTCACCCGGGGGGCAAAACTCCTACAATGAGCAGTTCTTC | TRBJ2-1 | TRBV11-2 | NA | NA
CATSDFGGSAETQYF | TGTGCCACCAGTGATTTCGGGGGGAGTGCAGAGACCCAGTACTTC | TRBJ2-5 | TRBV24-1 | once | TRBD2
CASTGGYGTNEKLFF | TGTGCCAGTACCGGGGGGTATGGCACTAATGAAAAACTGTTTTTT | TRBJ1-4 | TRBV19 | NA | NA
CASSYSGGGHNEQFF | TGTGCCAGCAGTTACTCAGGGGGCGGGCACAATGAGCAGTTCTTC | TRBJ2-1 | TRBV6-2/TRBV6-3 | NA | TRBD1
CAGLDSSGANVLTF | TGTGCCGGATTAGACAGCTCTGGGGCCAACGTCCTGACTTTC | TRBJ2-6 | TRBV19 | NA | NA
CASSSPGTGNEQYF | TGTGCCAGCAGCTCTCCCGGGACAGGGAACGAGCAGTACTTC | TRBJ2-7 | TRBV7-2 | NA | TRBD1
CASSSGREADTQYF | TGTGCCAGCAGTTCAGGCAGGGAGGCCGATACGCAGTATTTT | TRBJ2-3 | TRBV25-1 | NA | NA
CASSRWTGGGTEAFF | TGTGCCAGCAGCCGGTGGACAGGGGGTGGCACTGAAGCTTTCTTT | TRBJ1-1 | TRBV7-2 | NA | TRBD1
CSVEGDRDYEAFF | TGCAGCGTTGAGGGGGACAGGGACTATGAAGCTTTCTTT | TRBJ1-1 | TRBV29-1 | NA | TRBD1
CASSSSPGAYEQYF | TGTGCCAGCAGTTCCTCCCCGGGGGCCTACGAGCAGTACTTC | TRBJ2-7 | TRBV6-5 | NA | NA
CASSISRQAGLTF | TGTGCCAGTAGTATATCCCGACAGGCGGGCCTGACTTTC | TRBJ2-6 | TRBV19 | NA | NA
CASSLVTPSGRAGDTQYF | TGTGCCAGCAGCTTAGTAACGCCGAGCGGGAGGGCCGGGGATACGCAGTATTTT | TRBJ2-3 | TRBV7-2 | NA | TRBD2
CATGGEGVYTDTQYF | TGTGCCACGGGGGGGGAGGGGGTTTACACAGATACGCAGTATTTT | TRBJ2-3 | TRBV6-5 | NA | TRBD2
CASLTGPGGETQYF | TGTGCCAGCCTAACTGGCCCGGGAGGGGAGACCCAGTACTTC | TRBJ2-5 | TRBV28 | NA | TRBD2
CASSLGDTFSYEQYF | TGTGCCAGCAGCTTGGGTGACACCTTTTCCTACGAGCAGTACTTC | TRBJ2-7 | TRBV5-5 | NA | NA
CASSLFSSERPTDTQYF | TGTGCCAGCAGCTTGTTCTCGTCGGAGCGACCCACAGATACGCAGTATTTT | TRBJ2-3 | TRBV11-3 | NA | NA
CASSPLTSGSRTGELFF | TGTGCCAGCAGCCCCTTGACTAGCGGGAGTCGCACCGGGGAGCTGTTTTTT | TRBJ2-2 | TRBV11-2 | NA | TRBD2
CSGRLAGGINEQFF | TGCAGCGGGAGACTAGCGGGGGGCATAAATGAGCAGTTCTTC | TRBJ2-1 | TRBV29-1 | NA | TRBD2
CASSQDRTDTQYF | TGTGCCAGCAGCCAAGATCGGACAGATACGCAGTATTTT | TRBJ2-3 | TRBV4-2 | once | NA
CASSSIVTGGVGSQYF | TGTGCCAGCAGCTCGATCGTAACAGGGGGTGTCGGTTCCCAGTACTTC | TRBJ2-5 | TRBV5-6 | NA | TRBD1
CASRYTGGSYNSPLHF | TGTGCCAGCAGATACACCGGGGGGTCCTATAATTCACCCCTCCACTTT | TRBJ1-6 | TRBV27 | NA | NA
CASSDNRGVYGYTF | TGCGCCAGCAGTGATAACAGGGGAGTGTATGGCTACACCTTC | TRBJ1-2 | TRBV10-1 | few | TRBD1
CASRSKMEAYTEAFF | TGTGCCAGCAGATCCAAGATGGAGGCATACACTGAAGCTTTCTTT | TRBJ1-1 | TRBV3-1/TRBV3-2 | NA | NA
CASSRWTGPVQANEKLFF | TGCGCCAGCAGCCGGTGGACAGGGCCCGTGCAGGCTAATGAAAAACTGTTTTTT | TRBJ1-4 | TRBV4-1 | NA | TRBD1
CASTPDSYSNQPQHF | TGTGCCAGTACCCCGGACAGTTATAGCAATCAGCCCCAGCATTTT | TRBJ1-5 | TRBV19 | NA | NA
CASSPARDTQYF | TGTGCCAGCAGCCCAGCCAGGGATACGCAGTATTTT | TRBJ2-3 | TRBV3-1/TRBV3-2 | NA | NA
CASSEHRTGADGYTF | TGCGCCAGCAGTGAACACCGGACAGGGGCGGATGGCTACACCTTC | TRBJ1-2 | TRBV10-1 | once | TRBD1
CASSLAGTGGNSPLHF | TGTGCCAGCAGCTTGGCCGGGACAGGGGGCAATTCACCCCTCCACTTT | TRBJ1-6 | TRBV5-5 | NA | TRBD1
CASSFTGGGETQYF | TGCGCCAGCAGCTTCACGGGGGGCGGGGAGACCCAGTACTTC | TRBJ2-5 | TRBV5-1 | NA | NA
CASSLARGGYTDTQYF | TGTGCCAGCAGCTTAGCCCGCGGGGGTTACACAGATACGCAGTATTTT | TRBJ2-3 | TRBV7-2 | NA | TRBD2
CASSYSGAGGRTDTQYF | TGTGCCAGCAGTTACAGCGGGGCGGGGGGTCGCACAGATACGCAGTATTTT | TRBJ2-3 | TRBV11-3 | NA | TRBD2
CASSLVAVQQTQYF | TGTGCCAGCAGCTTGGTCGCAGTACAGCAGACCCAGTACTTC | TRBJ2-5 | TRBV5-5 | NA | NA
CASSERREGTYNEQFF | TGCGCCAGCAGTGAGAGGCGGGAGGGCACCTACAATGAGCAGTTCTTC | TRBJ2-1 | TRBV10-1 | NA | TRBD2
CASSPKTLGLADTDTQYF | TGTGCCAGCAGCCCAAAGACCCTCGGACTAGCGGACACAGATACGCAGTATTTT | TRBJ2-3 | TRBV3-1/TRBV3-2 | NA | TRBD2
CASSLGAQGVRGYTF | TGTGCCAGCAGCTTAGGCGCACAGGGGGTGCGAGGCTACACCTTC | TRBJ1-2 | TRBV13 | NA | TRBD1
CAWSVGSGRAFSFF | TGTGCCTGGAGTGTTGGTAGCGGGAGGGCCTTTTCCTTCTTC | TRBJ2-1 | TRBV30 | NA | TRBD2
CASSQAQGSEQFF | TGCGCCAGCAGCCAGGCACAGGGGAGTGAGCAGTTCTTC | TRBJ2-1 | TRBV4-3 | once | TRBD1
CASSRERGGATRGGEQFF | TGTGCCAGCAGCCGGGAACGAGGCGGGGCTACAAGAGGAGGTGAGCAGTTCTTC | TRBJ2-1 | TRBV14 | NA | NA
CASSPSHTGELFF | TGTGCCAGCAGCCCGAGTCACACCGGGGAGCTGTTTTTT | TRBJ2-2 | TRBV7-6 | NA | NA
CACGRVSTEAFF | TGTGCCTGCGGCAGGGTTTCCACTGAAGCTTTCTTT | TRBJ1-1 | TRBV19 | NA | NA
CATSRFAENYGYTF | TGTGCCACCAGCAGGTTTGCGGAAAACTATGGCTACACCTTC | TRBJ1-2 | TRBV15 | once | NA
CASSHDRVTGELFF | TGTGCCAGCAGCCATGACAGGGTGACCGGGGAGCTGTTTTTT | TRBJ2-2 | TRBV4-2 | NA | TRBD1
CASSPPGLGQRRYGYTF | TGTGCCAGCTCACCACCGGGCCTGGGACAGCGGAGGTATGGCTACACCTTC | TRBJ1-2 | TRBV18 | NA | TRBD1
CASSRAGGGEQFF | TGTGCCAGCAGCCGTGCGGGGGGAGGAGAGCAGTTCTTC | TRBJ2-1 | TRBV12-3/TRBV12-4 | once | TRBD2
CASSYRGGEQYF | TGTGCCAGCAGTTACCGGGGGGGCGAGCAGTACTTC | TRBJ2-7 | TRBV5-6 | NA | TRBD2
CASSSRDRGRAFF | TGTGCCAGCAGCTCCCGGGACAGGGGGCGAGCTTTCTTT | TRBJ1-1 | TRBV7-9 | NA | TRBD1
CASSPGGGTSDTQYF | TGCGCCAGCAGTCCCGGGGGGGGGACCTCGGATACGCAGTATTTT | TRBJ2-3 | TRBV10-1 | NA | TRBD2